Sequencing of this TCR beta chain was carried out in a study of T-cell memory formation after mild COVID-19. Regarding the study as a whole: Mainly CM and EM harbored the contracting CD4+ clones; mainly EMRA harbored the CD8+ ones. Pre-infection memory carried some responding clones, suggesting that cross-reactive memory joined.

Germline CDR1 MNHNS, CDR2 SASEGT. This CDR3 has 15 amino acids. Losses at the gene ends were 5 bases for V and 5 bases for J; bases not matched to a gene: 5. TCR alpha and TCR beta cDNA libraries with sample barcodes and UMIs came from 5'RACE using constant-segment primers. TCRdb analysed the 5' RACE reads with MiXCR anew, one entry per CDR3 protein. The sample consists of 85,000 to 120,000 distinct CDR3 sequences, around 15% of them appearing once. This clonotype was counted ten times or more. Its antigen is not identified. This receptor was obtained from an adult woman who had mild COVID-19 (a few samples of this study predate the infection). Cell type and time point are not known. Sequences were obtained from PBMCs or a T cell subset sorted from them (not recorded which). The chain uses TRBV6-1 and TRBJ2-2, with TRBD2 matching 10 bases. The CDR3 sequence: CASSPLAGETGELFF. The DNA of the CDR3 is TGTGCCAGCAGTCCTCTAGCGGGGGAAACCGGGGAGCTGTTTTTT.